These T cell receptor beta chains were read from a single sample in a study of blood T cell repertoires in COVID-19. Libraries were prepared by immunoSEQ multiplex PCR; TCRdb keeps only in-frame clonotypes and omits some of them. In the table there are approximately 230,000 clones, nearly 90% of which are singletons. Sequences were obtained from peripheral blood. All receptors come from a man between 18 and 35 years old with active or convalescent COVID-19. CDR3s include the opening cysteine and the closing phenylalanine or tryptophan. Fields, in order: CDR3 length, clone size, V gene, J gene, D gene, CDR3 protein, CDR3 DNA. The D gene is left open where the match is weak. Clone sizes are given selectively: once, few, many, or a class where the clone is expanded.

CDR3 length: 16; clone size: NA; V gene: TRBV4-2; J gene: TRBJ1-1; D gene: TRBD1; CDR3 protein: CASSQDPHRGGTEAFF; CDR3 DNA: TGTGCCAGCAGCCAAGATCCCCACAGGGGGGGCACTGAAGCTTTCTTT
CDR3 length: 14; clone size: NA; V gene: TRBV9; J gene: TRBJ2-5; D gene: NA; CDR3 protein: CASSAQHQGSTQYF; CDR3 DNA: TGTGCCAGCAGCGCGCAACACCAGGGCTCGACCCAGTACTTC
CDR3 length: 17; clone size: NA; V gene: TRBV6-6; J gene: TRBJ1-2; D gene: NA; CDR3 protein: CASSPTSGQRTNYGYTF; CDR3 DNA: TGTGCCAGCAGTCCGACTTCAGGACAGAGAACTAACTATGGCTACACCTTC
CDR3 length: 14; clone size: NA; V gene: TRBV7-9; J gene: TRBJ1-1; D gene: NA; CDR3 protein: CASSLKGPGGEAFF; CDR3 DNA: TGTGCCAGCAGCTTAAAGGGACCAGGAGGGGAAGCTTTCTTT
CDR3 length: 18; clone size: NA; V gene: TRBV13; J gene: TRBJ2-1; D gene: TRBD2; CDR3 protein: CASSHRTSGRADLNEQFF; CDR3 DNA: TGTGCCAGCAGCCATCGGACTAGCGGGAGGGCCGATTTAAATGAGCAGTTCTTC
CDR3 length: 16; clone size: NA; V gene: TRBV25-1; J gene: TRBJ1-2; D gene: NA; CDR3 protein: CASSELGEPLSRGYTF; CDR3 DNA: TGTGCCAGCAGTGAATTAGGGGAACCCTTATCTAGGGGCTACACCTTC
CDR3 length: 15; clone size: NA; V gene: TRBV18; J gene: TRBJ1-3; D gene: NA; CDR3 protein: CASSDTLGSGNTIYF; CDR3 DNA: TGTGCCAGCTCAGATACGCTCGGTTCTGGAAACACCATATATTTT
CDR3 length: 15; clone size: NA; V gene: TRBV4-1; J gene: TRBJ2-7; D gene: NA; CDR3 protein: CASSQSRGISYEQYF; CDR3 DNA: TGCGCCAGCAGCCAAAGCCGGGGGATTTCCTACGAGCAGTACTTC
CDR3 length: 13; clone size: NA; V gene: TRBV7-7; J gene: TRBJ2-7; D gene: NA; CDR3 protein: CASSRDSSHEQYF; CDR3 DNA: TGTGCCAGCAGCCGGGACTCCTCTCACGAGCAGTACTTC
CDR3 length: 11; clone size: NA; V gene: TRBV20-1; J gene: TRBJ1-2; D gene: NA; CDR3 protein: CSARTGNGYTF; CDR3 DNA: TGCAGTGCTAGAACCGGGAATGGCTACACCTTC
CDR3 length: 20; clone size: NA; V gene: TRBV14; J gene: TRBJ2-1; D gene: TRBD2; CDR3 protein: CASSQEVGLAVRTSYNEQFF; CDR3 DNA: TGTGCCAGCAGCCAAGAAGTGGGACTAGCGGTGCGTACCTCCTACAATGAGCAGTTCTTC
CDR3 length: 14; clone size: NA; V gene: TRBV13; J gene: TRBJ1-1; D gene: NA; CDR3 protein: CASSLEEQGTEAFF; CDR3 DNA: TGTGCCAGCAGCTTAGAAGAACAGGGCACTGAAGCTTTCTTT
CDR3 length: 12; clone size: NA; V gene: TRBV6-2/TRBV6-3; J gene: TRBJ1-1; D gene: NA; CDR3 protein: CASSYPITEAFF; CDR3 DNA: TGTGCCAGCAGTTACCCCATCACTGAAGCTTTCTTT
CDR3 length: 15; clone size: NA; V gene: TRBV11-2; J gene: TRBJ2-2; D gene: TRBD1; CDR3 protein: CASSTGTGITGELFF; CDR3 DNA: TGTGCCAGCAGCACCGGGACAGGGATTACCGGGGAGCTGTTTTTT
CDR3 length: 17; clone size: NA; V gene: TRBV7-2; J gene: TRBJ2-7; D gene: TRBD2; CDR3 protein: CASSLGLAGGSSYEQYF; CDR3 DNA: TGTGCCAGCAGCTTGGGACTAGCGGGGGGCAGCTCCTACGAGCAGTACTTC
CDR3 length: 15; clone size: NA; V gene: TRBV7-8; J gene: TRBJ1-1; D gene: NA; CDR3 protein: CASSLGGGAGEEAFF; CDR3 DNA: TGTGCCAGCAGCTTAGGAGGGGGGGCAGGAGAAGAAGCTTTCTTT
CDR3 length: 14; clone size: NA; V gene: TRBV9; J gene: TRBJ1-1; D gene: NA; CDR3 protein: CASSELRVQTEAFF; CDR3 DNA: TGTGCCAGCAGCGAGCTCAGGGTTCAGACTGAAGCTTTCTTT
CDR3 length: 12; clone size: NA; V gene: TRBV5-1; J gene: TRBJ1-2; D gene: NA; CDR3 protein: CASSGDQGGYTF; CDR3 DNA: TGCGCCAGCAGCGGCGACCAGGGGGGCTACACCTTC
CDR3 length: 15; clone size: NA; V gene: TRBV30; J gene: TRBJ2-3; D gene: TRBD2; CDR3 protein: CAWSVPGGGTDTQYF; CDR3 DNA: TGTGCCTGGAGTGTCCCTGGGGGGGGCACAGATACGCAGTATTTT
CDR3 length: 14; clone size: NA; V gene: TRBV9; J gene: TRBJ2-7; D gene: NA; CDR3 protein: CASSRGRAAYEQYF; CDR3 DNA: TGTGCCAGCAGCCGAGGGAGAGCCGCCTACGAGCAGTACTTC
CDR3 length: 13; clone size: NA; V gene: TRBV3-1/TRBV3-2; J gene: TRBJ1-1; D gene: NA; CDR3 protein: CASSQMDYTEAFF; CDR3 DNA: TGTGCCAGCAGCCAAATGGACTACACTGAAGCTTTCTTT
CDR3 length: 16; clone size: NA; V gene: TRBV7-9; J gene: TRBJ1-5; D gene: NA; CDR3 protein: CASSLAQGSINQPQHF; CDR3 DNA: TGTGCCAGCAGCTTAGCGCAGGGGTCGATCAATCAGCCCCAGCATTTT
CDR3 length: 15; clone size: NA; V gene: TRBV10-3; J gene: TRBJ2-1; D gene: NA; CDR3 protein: CAISAAGSTYNEQFF; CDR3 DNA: TGTGCCATCAGTGCCGCGGGATCTACCTACAATGAGCAGTTCTTC
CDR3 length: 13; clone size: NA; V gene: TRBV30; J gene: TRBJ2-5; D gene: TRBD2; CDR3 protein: CAWATSGGKTQYF; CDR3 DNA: TGTGCCTGGGCGACTAGCGGGGGAAAGACCCAGTACTTC
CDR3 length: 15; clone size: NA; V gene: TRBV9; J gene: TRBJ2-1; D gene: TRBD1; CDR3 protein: CASSVGWTGVNEQFF; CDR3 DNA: TGTGCCAGCAGCGTAGGGTGGACAGGGGTCAATGAGCAGTTCTTC
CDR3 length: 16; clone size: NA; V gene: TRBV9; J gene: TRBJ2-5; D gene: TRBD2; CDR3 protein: CASSPDLAALQETQYF; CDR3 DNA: TGTGCCAGCAGCCCGGACCTAGCGGCACTCCAAGAGACCCAGTACTTC
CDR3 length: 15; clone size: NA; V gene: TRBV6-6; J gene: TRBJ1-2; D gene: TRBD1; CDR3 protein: CASSPIVGTDYGYTF; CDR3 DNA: TGTGCCAGCAGTCCTATCGTCGGGACAGACTATGGCTACACCTTC
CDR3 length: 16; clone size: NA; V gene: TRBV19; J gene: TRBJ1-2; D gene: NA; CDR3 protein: CASSIDGGGTNYGYTF; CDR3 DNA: TGTGCCAGTAGTATAGATGGGGGCGGAACAAACTATGGCTACACCTTC
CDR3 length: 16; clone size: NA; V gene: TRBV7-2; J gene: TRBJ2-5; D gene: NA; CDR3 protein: CASSLALRAQGETQYF; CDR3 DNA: TGTGCCAGCAGCTTAGCGCTGAGGGCGCAAGGAGAGACCCAGTACTTC
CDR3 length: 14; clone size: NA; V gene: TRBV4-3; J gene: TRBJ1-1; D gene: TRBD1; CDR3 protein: CASSQGTGDFEAFF; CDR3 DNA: TGCGCCAGCAGCCAAGGGACAGGTGACTTTGAAGCTTTCTTT
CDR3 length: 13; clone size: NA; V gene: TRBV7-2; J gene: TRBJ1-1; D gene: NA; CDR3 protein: CASSLSRDTEAFF; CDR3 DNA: TGTGCCAGCAGCTTATCCCGGGATACTGAAGCTTTCTTT
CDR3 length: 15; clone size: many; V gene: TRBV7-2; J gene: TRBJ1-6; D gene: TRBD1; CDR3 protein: CASSPRTGGNSPLHF; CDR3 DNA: TGTGCCAGCAGCCCCAGGACAGGGGGGAATTCACCCCTCCACTTT
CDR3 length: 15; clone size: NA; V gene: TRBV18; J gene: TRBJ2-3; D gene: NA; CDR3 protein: CASSPGHESTDTQYF; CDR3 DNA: TGTGCCAGCTCACCGGGACACGAGAGCACAGATACGCAGTATTTT
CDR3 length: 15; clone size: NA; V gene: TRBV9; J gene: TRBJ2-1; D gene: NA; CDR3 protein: CASSVVNSATQGQFF; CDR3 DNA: TGTGCCAGCAGCGTAGTAAATTCGGCAACGCAGGGGCAGTTCTTC
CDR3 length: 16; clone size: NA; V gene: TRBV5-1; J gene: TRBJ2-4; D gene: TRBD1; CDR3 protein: CASSLRSGQRSNIQYF; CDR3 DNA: TGCGCCAGCAGCCTCCGCTCGGGACAGAGGTCGAACATTCAGTACTTC
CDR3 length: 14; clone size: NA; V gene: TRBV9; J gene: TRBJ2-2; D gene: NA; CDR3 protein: CASTPTGGSGELFF; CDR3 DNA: TGTGCCAGCACACCTACCGGGGGATCCGGGGAGCTGTTTTTT
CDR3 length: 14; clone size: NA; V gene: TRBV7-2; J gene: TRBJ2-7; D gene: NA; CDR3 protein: CASSLGAGGHEQYF; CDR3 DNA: TGTGCCAGCAGCTTGGGGGCAGGCGGGCACGAGCAGTACTTC
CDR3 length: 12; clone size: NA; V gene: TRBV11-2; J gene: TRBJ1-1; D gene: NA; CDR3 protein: CASSLGGSVAFF; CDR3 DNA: TGTGCCAGCAGCTTAGGAGGTTCCGTCGCTTTCTTT
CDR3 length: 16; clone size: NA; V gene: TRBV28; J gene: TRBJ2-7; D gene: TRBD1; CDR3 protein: CASGYSGTGAPYEQYF; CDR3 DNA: TGTGCCAGCGGGTACTCCGGGACAGGGGCCCCCTACGAGCAGTACTTC
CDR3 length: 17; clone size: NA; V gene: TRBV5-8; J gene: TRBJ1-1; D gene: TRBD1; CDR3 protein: CASSPPGQGFGDTEAFF; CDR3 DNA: TGTGCCAGCAGCCCACCGGGACAGGGCTTCGGTGACACTGAAGCTTTCTTT
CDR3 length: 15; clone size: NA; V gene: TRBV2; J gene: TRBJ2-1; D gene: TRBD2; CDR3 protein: CASRTLSGGANEQFF; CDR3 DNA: TGTGCCAGCAGGACCCTAAGCGGGGGGGCCAATGAGCAGTTCTTC
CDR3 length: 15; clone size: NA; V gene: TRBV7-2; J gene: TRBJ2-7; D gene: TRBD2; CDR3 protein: CASSTRTSGAYEQYF; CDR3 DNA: TGTGCCAGCAGTACCCGGACTAGCGGAGCCTACGAGCAGTACTTC